This T cell receptor (beta chain) was identified during a study of immune evolution from preneoplasia to lung adenocarcinoma. Study as a whole: HLA loss of heterozygosity: around 6.5% AIS, about 15% MIA, around 35% ADC, none AAH. Study conclusions and caveats: Top clone frequencies peaked in normal lung, apparently declining through invasive adenocarcinoma. Normal lung had highest clonality; later lesions appeared denser, more diverse.

Profiled with immunoSEQ multiplex PCR; TCRdb holds only in-frame clones, not every one. The profile shows 4,500 to 5,500 clones, about 85% of them singletons. Losses at the gene ends were 5 bases for V and 12 bases for J; bases not matched to a gene: 20. The CDR3 is 17 amino acids. Germline CDR1 and CDR2: SGHAT and FQNNGV. Histologic diagnosis was independently verified by two lung pathologists. Concerning this clone: Antigen: not known.

The sequence was obtained from a person aged 45-60 years with lung adenocarcinoma. The sequenced material came from FFPE invasive lung adenocarcinoma tissue. The chain uses TRBV11-2 and TRBJ2-1; 9 bases line up with TRBD1. The CDR3 bases are TGTGCCAGCAGCCCATATGCTCCAGGACAGGGGCACTTCGGGCAGTTCTTC. This gives the protein CASSPYAPGQGHFGQFF.